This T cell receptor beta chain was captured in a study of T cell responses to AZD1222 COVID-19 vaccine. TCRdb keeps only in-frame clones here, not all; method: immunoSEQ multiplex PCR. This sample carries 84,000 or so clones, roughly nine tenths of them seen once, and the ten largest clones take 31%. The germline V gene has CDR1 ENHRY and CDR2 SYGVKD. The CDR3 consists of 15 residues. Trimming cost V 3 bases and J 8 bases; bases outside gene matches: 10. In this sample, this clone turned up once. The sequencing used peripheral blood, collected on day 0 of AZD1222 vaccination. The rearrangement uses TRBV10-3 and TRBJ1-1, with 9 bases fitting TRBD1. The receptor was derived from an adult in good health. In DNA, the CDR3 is TGTGCCATCAGTGACCCGGGGACAGGGTTAAGAGAAGCTTTCTTT. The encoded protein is CAISDPGTGLREAFF.